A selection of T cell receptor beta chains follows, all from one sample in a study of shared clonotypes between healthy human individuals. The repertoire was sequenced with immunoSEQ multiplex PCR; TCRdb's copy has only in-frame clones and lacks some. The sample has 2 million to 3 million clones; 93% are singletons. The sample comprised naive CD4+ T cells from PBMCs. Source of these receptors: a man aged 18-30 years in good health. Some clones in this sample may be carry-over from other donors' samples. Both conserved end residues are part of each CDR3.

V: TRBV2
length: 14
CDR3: CASKTEGSSYEQYF

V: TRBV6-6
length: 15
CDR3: CASSYKREGGNEQFF

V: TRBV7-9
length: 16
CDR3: CASSSWGGASSYEQYF

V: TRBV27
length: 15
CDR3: CASSLRDSGGGEQFF

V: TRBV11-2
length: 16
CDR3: CASSLHLRDRGGIQYF

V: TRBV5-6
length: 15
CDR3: CASSLRGLSSYEQYF

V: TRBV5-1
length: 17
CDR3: CASSFSGTGPSGNTIYF

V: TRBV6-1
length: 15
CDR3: CASSDGAGSNYGYTF

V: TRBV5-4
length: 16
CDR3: CASSLGPGKQGDGYTF

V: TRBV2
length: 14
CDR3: CASEAGQKGVIQYF

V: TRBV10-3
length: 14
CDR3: CAIAAGQGRNEQFF

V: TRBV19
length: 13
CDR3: CASTTGAVQPQHF

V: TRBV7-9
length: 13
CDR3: CASGRDRGGEQYF

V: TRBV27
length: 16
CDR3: CASSPRDSGRRNEQFF

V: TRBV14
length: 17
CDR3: CASSQDGAGRALETQYF

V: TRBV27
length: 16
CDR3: CASSLARDRGHNEQYF

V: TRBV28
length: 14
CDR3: CASSSGQGTGELFF

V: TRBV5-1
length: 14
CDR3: CASSFLAGVETQYF